This T cell receptor (beta chain) emerged from a study of blood T cell dynamics during melanoma immunotherapy. Study details: First-line therapy was either pembrolizumab or nivolumab with ipilimumab for metastatic melanoma. Study findings and constraints: The most clonal sorted CD8+ subset, immune-effector cells, was closest to cell-free DNA CDR3 sequences.

The V gene's germline CDR1 is MNHNS and CDR2 SASEGT. V lost 10 bases and J lost 3, with 18 bases in between. The CDR3 spans 14 residues. TCRdb's copy holds only in-frame clones and misses some; the assay was immunoSEQ multiplex PCR. The sample shows 900 or so clones, 55% to 75% of them seen only once. A few counts support this clone. Its cognate antigen is unknown. Regarding time point: week 3, after first cycle of checkpoint inhibitor. Apart from a couple of fast progressors, RECIST 1.1 response was judged 12 weeks post-infusion. The chain joins TRBV6-1 to TRBJ2-5, with D possibly matching TRBD2 (5 bases). The source of this sequence is a human donor with melanoma. The material was central memory CD8+ T cells from blood, obtained from a patient treated with checkpoint blockade. CDR3 nucleotide sequence: TGTGCCATCTCCGCCGGGAACCTAAAAGAGACCCAGTACTTC. Protein product: CAISAGNLKETQYF.